The 20 T cell receptor beta chains below come from one sample, sequenced in a study of cytomegalovirus exposure and HLA in healthy donors. The PCR ran on 60 Vbeta and 13 Jbeta primers. Profiling relied on immunoSEQ multiplex PCR, and the TCRdb table lists in-frame clones only, not all of them. This sample has 120,000 or so clones; over 9.5% occur once, and the top ten carry approximately 4.4%. Sample: PBMCs. The receptors were gathered from a woman between 18 and 30 years old in good health and CMV-seropositive.

This clone was detected many times. This rearrangement joins TRBV6-1 to TRBJ2-3, with TRBD1 identical over 11 bases. The V segment lost 1 base and the J segment 4 bases; nucleotides outside the gene matches: 1. CDR1 and CDR2 from the germline V gene are MNHNS and SASEGT. The CDR3 runs 15 residues. The CDR3 bases are TGTGCCAGCAGTGAAGGGACAGGGGGCGCAGATACGCAGTATTTT. Protein sequence: CASSEGTGGADTQYF.

The CDR3 DNA follows: TGTGCCAGCAGCAAATCCGGGGGTACCACTTTGGGGGGCTACACCTTC. Amino acid sequence: CASSKSGGTTLGGYTF. The V gene is TRBV27, the J gene TRBJ1-2; D is perhaps TRBD1 (5 bases). The CDR3 length is 16 residues. Trimming took 6 bases from V and 8 from J, leaving 25 bases between them. Germline V lookup: CDR1 MNHEY, CDR2 SMNVEV (reference sequence).

This clone was observed a handful of times. The chain joins TRBV7-9 to TRBJ1-1; 9 bases fit TRBD1. The junction had 13 bases not matched to a gene; V was cut back by 6 bases and J by 11 bases. CDR3 length: 14 amino acids. Germline values: CDR1 SEHNR, CDR2 FQNEAQ (reference sequence). The CDR3 region has the DNA TGTGCCAGCAGTCCGCAGCTACAGGGGGCCGTGGCTTTCTTT. As protein: CASSPQLQGAVAFF. The entire variable domain, with the rest obtained from reference TRBV7-9 and TRBJ1-1, is as follows: DTGVSQNPRHKITKRGQNVTFRCDPISEHNRLYWYRQTLGQGPEFLTYFQNEAQLEKSRLLSDRFSAERPKGSFSTLEIQRTEQGDSAMYLCASSPQLQGAVAFFGQGTRLTVV.

This clone was seen a handful of times. This sequence joins TRBV11-2 and TRBJ2-5, with D uncertain. Germline loops: CDR1 SGHAT, CDR2 FQNNGV. Trimming pared 3 bases from V and 3 bases from J, leaving 17 bases between. CDR3 length equals 16 residues. The CDR3 loop is CASSLWASETEETQYF. CDR3 bases: TGTGCCAGCAGCTTGTGGGCTTCGGAAACCGAAGAGACCCAGTACTTC.

This clone was recorded a few times. This chain joins TRBV5-6 and TRBJ1-1, with a tentative D call TRBD1 (6 bases). Germline CDR1 is SGHDT and CDR2 is YYEEEE. V lost 5 bases and J 4 bases, leaving 12 bases between the germline ends. This CDR3 is built from 13 residues. The CDR3 reads CASSPGVFTEAFF. The DNA of the CDR3 is TGTGCCAGCAGTCCAGGGGTGTTCACTGAAGCTTTCTTT. Drawing the rest from reference TRBV5-6 and TRBJ1-1, the complete variable domain is DAGVTQSPTHLIKTRGQQVTLRCSPKSGHDTVSWYQQALGQGPQFIFQYYEEEERQRGNFPDRFSGHQFPNYSSELNVNALLLGDSALYLCASSPGVFTEAFFGQGTRLTVV.

This clone came up a few times. The chain is built from TRBV20-1 and TRBJ2-2; D is possibly TRBD2 (6 bases). Per the germline V gene, CDR1 is DFQATT and CDR2 is SNEGSKA (reference sequence). This CDR3 spans 11 amino acids. Trimming left V 6 bases short and J 7 bases short, with 9 bases between. For the CDR3, the DNA is TGCAGTGCCAGGAGGGGCGGGGAGCTGTTTTTT. It is translated as CSARRGGELFF.

V gene TRBV18 combines with J gene TRBJ2-5; D is possibly TRBD2 (5 bases). V lost 8 bases, J lost 2 bases, and 9 bases lay in between. CDR1 and CDR2 (germline): KGHSH, LQKENI. The CDR3 spans 12 residues. Here the CDR3 reads CASRGAQETQYF. The CDR3 DNA sequence: TGTGCCAGCCGGGGAGCTCAAGAGACCCAGTACTTC.

This clone was detected a few times. This rearrangement joins TRBV7-2 to TRBJ2-1; maybe TRBD2 (6 bases). Trimming took 3 bases from V and 5 from J, leaving 11 bases between them. The CDR3 spans 14 residues. Germline V gene sequence: CDR1 SGHTA, CDR2 FQGNSA. In DNA, the CDR3 is TGTGCCAGCAGCTTCGGGGGAACGCACAATGAGCAGTTCTTC. Its translation: CASSFGGTHNEQFF.

This clone turned up a few times. The CDR3 is CASSPLSGSSYNEQFF. CDR3 sequence (DNA): TGTGCCAGCAGCCCCTTGAGCGGGAGCTCCTACAATGAGCAGTTCTTC. This chain uses TRBV5-6 with TRBJ2-1, with TRBD2 matching over 8 bases. Per the germline V gene, CDR1 is SGHDT and CDR2 is YYEEEE. V gave up 4 bases and J gave up 0 bases; unmatched junction bases: 6. The CDR3 is made up of 16 amino acids.

This clone turned up a few times. The chain combines TRBV28 with TRBJ2-3; 14 bases fit TRBD2. This CDR3 contains 16 residues. CDR1 and CDR2 from the germline V gene are MDHEN and SYDVKM. The ends lost 5 bases at V and 8 bases at J; junction bases unmatched: 9. The CDR3 region is CASSPGLAGGPATQYF. DNA for the CDR3: TGTGCCAGCAGTCCAGGACTAGCGGGAGGCCCGGCTACGCAGTATTTT.

In this sample, this clone turned up a few times. The V and J genes are TRBV5-1 and TRBJ2-7; a weak D match, TRBD2 (6 bases). The V end lost 0 bases, the J end lost 0 bases, and 16 bases lay between the germline ends. The CDR3 is made up of 17 amino acids. The V gene's germline CDR1 is SGHRS and CDR2 YFSETQ. The CDR3 region is CASSLVKRASTSYEQYF. In DNA form, the CDR3 reads TGCGCCAGCAGCTTGGTTAAGCGGGCCAGCACCTCCTACGAGCAGTACTTC.

The chain employs TRBV28 and TRBJ1-1; TRBD1 aligns across 7 bases. Germline V gene lookup returns CDR1 MDHEN and CDR2 SYDVKM. J was trimmed by 4 bases and V by 7 bases; bases with no gene match: 6. This CDR3 is built from 13 residues. The CDR3 protein is CASKGAGGTEAFF. The CDR3 DNA sequence: TGTGCCAGCAAGGGGGCAGGCGGCACTGAAGCTTTCTTT.

A few counts support this clone. The chain has TRBV28 and TRBJ2-7; 8 bases match TRBD1. Germline CDR1 and CDR2: MDHEN and SYDVKM. V lost 5 bases, J lost 3 bases, and 9 bases stayed unmatched. The CDR3 is 15 residues long. CDR3 in DNA: TGTGCCAGCAGTCTTCTGGGGACAGGCAACTACGAGCAGTACTTC. This sequence encodes CASSLLGTGNYEQYF.

This clone was seen a few times. The V and J genes are TRBV19 and TRBJ1-1; 9 bases fit TRBD1. CDR3 size: 14 residues. The germline V gene encodes CDR1 LNHDA and CDR2 SQIVND (reference sequence). The trim removed 6 bases at V and 4 bases at J, leaving 6 bases unmatched. CDR3 loop: CASRGQGGFTEAFF. CDR3 in DNA: TGTGCCAGTAGGGGACAGGGAGGATTCACTGAAGCTTTCTTT. Supplemented by reference TRBV19 and TRBJ1-1, the full variable domain reads DGGITQSPKYLFRKEGQNVTLSCEQNLNHDAMYWYRQDPGQGLRLIYYSQIVNDFQKGDIAEGYSVSREKKESFPLTVTSAQKNPTAFYLCASRGQGGFTEAFFGQGTRLTVV.

The V call is TRBV11-2, the J call TRBJ2-3; 14 positions match TRBD2. This CDR3 comprises 16 residues. The J segment lost 3 bases and the V segment lost 3 bases, leaving 2 bases of the junction unmatched. Germline V gene lookup returns CDR1 SGHAT and CDR2 FQNNGV. The CDR3 region is CASSLGLAGVTDTQYF. The CDR3 coding sequence is TGTGCCAGCAGCTTGGGACTAGCGGGAGTAACAGATACGCAGTATTTT.

This chain uses TRBV28 with TRBJ2-5, with 11 bases matching TRBD1. Germline V gene lookup returns CDR1 MDHEN and CDR2 SYDVKM. Trimming at V came to 2 bases and at J to 6 bases, leaving 2 bases not matched to a gene. The CDR3 has 14 residues. CDR3 in DNA: TGTGCCAGCAGTTTAGGGACAGGGGGGAAGACCCAGTACTTC. Its protein is CASSLGTGGKTQYF.

The sample holds a few counts of this clone. This same CDR3 is encoded by further DNA sequences in the sample. This chain connects TRBV18 to TRBJ1-1; D gene uncertain. Germline CDR1 and CDR2: KGHSH and LQKENI. Trimming removed 6 bases from V and 1 base from J, with 9 bases in between. CDR3 size: 13 residues. The CDR3 DNA sequence: TGTGCCAGCTCCCCCCCGGGGAACACTGAAGCTTTCTTT. Its protein is CASSPPGNTEAFF.

The chain links TRBV7-6 to TRBJ1-2; D is possibly TRBD1 (5 bases). CDR1 SGHVS and CDR2 FNYEAQ come from the germline V gene. Trimming stripped 6 bases from V and 7 bases from J, with 15 bases between. The CDR3 has 13 residues. CDR3 amino acids: CASSLGGGSGYTF. The DNA for the CDR3 is TGTGCCAGCAGTCTTGGGGGAGGGTCTGGCTACACCTTC.

The chain combines TRBV28 with TRBJ1-4; TRBD1 agrees at 9 bases. The germline V gene has CDR1 MDHEN and CDR2 SYDVKM. V lost 8 bases, J lost 6 bases, and 10 bases stayed unmatched. The CDR3 is made up of 15 amino acids. In DNA, the CDR3 is TGTGCCAGCCGAAGAGGGGACAGGGTCGATGAAAAACTGTTTTTT. Translated, it gives CASRRGDRVDEKLFF.

J is TRBJ2-2 and V is TRBV6-1, with a tentative D call TRBD1 (6 bases). The CDR3 runs to 14 residues. Per germline, CDR1 MNHNS and CDR2 SASEGT. The V gene lost 7 bases and the J gene lost 5 bases, with 14 bases spanning the gap. The CDR3, as DNA: TGTGCCAGCAATGATTGGACAGCAACCGGGGAGCTGTTTTTT. This codes for CASNDWTATGELFF.